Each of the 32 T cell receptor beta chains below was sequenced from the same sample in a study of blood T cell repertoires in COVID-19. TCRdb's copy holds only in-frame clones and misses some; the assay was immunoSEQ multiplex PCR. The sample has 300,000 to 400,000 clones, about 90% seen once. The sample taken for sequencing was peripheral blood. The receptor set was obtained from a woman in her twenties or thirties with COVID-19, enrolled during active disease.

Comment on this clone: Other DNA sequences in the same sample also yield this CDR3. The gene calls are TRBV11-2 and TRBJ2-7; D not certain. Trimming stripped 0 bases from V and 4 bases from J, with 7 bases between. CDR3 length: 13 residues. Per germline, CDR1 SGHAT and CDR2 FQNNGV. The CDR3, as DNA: TGTGCCAGCAGCTTAGACAGGTGGTACGAGCAGTACGTC. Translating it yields CASSLDRWYEQYV.

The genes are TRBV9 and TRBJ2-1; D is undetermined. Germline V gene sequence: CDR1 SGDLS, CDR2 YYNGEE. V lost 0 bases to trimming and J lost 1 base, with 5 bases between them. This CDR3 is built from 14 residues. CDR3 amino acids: CASSVAESYNEQFF. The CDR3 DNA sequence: TGTGCCAGCAGCGTAGCGGAGTCCTACAATGAGCAGTTCTTC.

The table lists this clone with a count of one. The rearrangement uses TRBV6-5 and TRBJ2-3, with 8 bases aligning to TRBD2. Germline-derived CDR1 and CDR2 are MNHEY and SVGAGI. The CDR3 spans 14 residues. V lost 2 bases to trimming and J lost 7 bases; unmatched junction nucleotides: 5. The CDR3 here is CASSYPGRANTQYF. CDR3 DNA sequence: TGTGCCAGCAGTTACCCCGGGAGGGCCAATACGCAGTATTTT.

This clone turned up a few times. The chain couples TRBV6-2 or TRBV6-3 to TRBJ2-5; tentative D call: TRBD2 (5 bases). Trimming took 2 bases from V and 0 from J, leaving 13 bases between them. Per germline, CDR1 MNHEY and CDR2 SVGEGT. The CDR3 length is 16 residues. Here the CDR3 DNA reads TGTGCCAGCAGTTACGGGGTAAAGAGGGACCAAGAGACCCAGTACTTC. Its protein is CASSYGVKRDQETQYF.

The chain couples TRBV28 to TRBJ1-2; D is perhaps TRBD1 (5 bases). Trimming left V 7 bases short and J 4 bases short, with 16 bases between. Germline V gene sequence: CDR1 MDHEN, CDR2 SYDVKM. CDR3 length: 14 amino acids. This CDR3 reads CASTSTRRGYGYTF. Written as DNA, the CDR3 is TGTGCCAGCACCTCCACCCGGAGGGGCTATGGCTACACCTTC.

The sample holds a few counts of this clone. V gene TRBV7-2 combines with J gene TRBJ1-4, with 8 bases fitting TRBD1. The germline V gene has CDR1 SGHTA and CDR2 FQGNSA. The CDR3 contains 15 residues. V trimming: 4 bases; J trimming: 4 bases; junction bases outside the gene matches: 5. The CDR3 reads CASSSQGAVNEKLFF. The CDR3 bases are TGTGCCAGCAGCTCCCAGGGGGCGGTTAATGAAAAACTGTTTTTT.

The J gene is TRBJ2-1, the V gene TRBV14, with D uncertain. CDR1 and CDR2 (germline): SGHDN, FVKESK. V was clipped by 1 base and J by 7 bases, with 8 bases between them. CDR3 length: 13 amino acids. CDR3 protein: CASSQVPNNEQFF. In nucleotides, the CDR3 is TGTGCCAGCAGCCAAGTTCCAAATAATGAGCAGTTCTTC.

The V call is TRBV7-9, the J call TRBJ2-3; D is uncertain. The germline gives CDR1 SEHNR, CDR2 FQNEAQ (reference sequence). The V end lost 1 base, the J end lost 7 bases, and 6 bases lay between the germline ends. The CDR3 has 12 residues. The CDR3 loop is CASSLVQNTQYF. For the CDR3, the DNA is TGTGCCAGCAGCTTAGTTCAAAATACGCAGTATTTT.

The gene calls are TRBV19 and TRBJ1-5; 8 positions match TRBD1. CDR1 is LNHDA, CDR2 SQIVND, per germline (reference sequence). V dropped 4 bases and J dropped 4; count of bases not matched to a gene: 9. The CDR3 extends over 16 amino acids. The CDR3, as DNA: TGTGCCAGTAGTAGTTATAATCAGGGGGCTAATCAGCCCCAGCATTTT. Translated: CASSSYNQGANQPQHF. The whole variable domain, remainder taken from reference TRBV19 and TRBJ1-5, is DGGITQSPKYLFRKEGQNVTLSCEQNLNHDAMYWYRQDPGQGLRLIYYSQIVNDFQKGDIAEGYSVSREKKESFPLTVTSAQKNPTAFYLCASSSYNQGANQPQHFGDGTRLSIL.

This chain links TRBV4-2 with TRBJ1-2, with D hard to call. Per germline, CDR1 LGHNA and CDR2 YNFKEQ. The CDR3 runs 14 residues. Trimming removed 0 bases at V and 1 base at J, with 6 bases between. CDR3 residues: CASSQELNNYGYTF. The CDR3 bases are TGTGCCAGCAGCCAAGAACTTAATAACTATGGCTACACCTTC.

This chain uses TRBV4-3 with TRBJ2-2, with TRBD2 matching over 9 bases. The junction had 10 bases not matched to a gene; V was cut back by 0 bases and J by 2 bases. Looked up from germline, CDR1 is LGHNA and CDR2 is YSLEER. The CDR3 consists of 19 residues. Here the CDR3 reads CASSQDIMRGGGNTGELFF. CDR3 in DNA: TGCGCCAGCAGCCAAGATATAATGCGGGGGGGTGGAAACACCGGGGAGCTGTTTTTT.

This chain's CDR3 is CASSPQGRSEAFF. Written as DNA, the CDR3 is TGTGCCAGCTCACCACAGGGGCGTAGTGAAGCTTTCTTT. This chain uses TRBV18 with TRBJ1-1; tentatively, D is TRBD1 (5 bases). V was cut by 1 base and J by 7 bases, with 10 bases left in between. CDR3 length equals 13 residues. From germline, CDR1 is KGHSH and CDR2 LQKENI. Full variable domain (outside the CDR3, taken from reference TRBV18 and TRBJ1-1): NAGVMQNPRHLVRRRGQEARLRCSPMKGHSHVYWYRQLPEEGLKFMVYLQKENIIDESGMPKERFSAEFPKEGPSILRIQQVVRGDSAAYFCASSPQGRSEAFFGQGTRLTVV.

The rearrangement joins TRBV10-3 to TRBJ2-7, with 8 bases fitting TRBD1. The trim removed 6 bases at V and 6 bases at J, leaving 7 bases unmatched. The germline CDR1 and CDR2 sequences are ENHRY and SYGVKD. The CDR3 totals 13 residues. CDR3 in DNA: TGTGCCATCAGCAGCGACAGGGGTGGCGAGCAGTACGTC. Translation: CAISSDRGGEQYV.

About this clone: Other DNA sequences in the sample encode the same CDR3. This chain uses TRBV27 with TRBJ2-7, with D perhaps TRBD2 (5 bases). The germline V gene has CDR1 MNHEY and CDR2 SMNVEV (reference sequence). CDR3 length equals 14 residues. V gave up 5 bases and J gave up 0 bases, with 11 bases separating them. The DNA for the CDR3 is TGTGCCAGCAGTCCCCGGACTGGCTCCTACGAGCAGTACGTC. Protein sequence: CASSPRTGSYEQYV.

The CDR3 sequence is CASSPGQGPNTEAFF. As DNA, the CDR3 is TGTGCCAGCAGCCCAGGACAGGGGCCGAACACTGAAGCTTTCTTT. The J gene is TRBJ1-1, the V gene TRBV28; 9 bases align to TRBD1. The CDR3 consists of 15 residues. CDR1 MDHEN and CDR2 SYDVKM come from the germline V gene. The junction had 6 bases not matched to a gene; V was cut back by 6 bases and J by 1 base.

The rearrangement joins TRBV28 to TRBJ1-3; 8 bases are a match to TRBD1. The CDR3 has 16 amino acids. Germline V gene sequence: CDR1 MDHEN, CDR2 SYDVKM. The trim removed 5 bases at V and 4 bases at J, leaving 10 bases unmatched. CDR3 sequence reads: CASSPDRVPGGNTIYF. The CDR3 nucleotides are TGTGCCAGCAGTCCGGACAGGGTTCCGGGAGGAAACACCATATATTTT.

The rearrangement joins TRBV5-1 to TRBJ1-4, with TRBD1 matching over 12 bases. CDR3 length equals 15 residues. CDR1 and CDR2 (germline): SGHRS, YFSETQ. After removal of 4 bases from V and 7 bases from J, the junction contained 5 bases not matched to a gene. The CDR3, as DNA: TGCGCCAGCAGCCCTGGGACAGGGGGCGTTGAAAAACTGTTTTTT. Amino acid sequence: CASSPGTGGVEKLFF.

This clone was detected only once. The CDR3 reads CASSYEEGGSYEQYF. Here the CDR3 DNA reads TGTGCCAGCAGTTACGAGGAGGGCGGTTCCTACGAGCAGTACTTC. The genes are TRBV6-2 or TRBV6-3 and TRBJ2-7, with D possibly matching TRBD2 (6 bases). Germline V gene sequence: CDR1 MNHEY, CDR2 SVGEGT. The CDR3 totals 15 residues. V lost 2 bases, J lost 1 base, and 12 bases lay in between.

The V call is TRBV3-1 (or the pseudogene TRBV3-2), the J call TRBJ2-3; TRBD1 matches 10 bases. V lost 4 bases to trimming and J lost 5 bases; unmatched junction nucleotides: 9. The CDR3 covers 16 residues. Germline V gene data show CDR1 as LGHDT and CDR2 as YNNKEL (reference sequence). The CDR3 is CASSPHGTGVKDTQYF. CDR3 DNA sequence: TGTGCCAGCAGCCCCCACGGGACAGGGGTAAAAGATACGCAGTATTTT.

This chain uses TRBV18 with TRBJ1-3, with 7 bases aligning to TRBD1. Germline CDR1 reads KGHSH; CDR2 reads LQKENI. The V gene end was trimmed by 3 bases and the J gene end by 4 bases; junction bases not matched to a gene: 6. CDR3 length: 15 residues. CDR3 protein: CASSPTGSDGNTIYF. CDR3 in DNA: TGTGCCAGCTCACCGACAGGGTCAGACGGAAACACCATATATTTT. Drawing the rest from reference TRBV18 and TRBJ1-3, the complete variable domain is NAGVMQNPRHLVRRRGQEARLRCSPMKGHSHVYWYRQLPEEGLKFMVYLQKENIIDESGMPKERFSAEFPKEGPSILRIQQVVRGDSAAYFCASSPTGSDGNTIYFGEGSWLTVV.

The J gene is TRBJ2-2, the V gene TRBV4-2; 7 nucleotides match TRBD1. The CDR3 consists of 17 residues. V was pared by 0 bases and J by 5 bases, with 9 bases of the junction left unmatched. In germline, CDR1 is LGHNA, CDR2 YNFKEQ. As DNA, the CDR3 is TGTGCCAGCAGCCAAGAGAGGGGGCCGGCAGATACCGGGGAGCTGTTTTTT. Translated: CASSQERGPADTGELFF.

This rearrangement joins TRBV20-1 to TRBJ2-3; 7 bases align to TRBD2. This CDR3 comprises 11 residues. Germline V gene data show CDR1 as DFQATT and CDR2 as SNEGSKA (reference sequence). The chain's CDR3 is CSPWGGDTQYF. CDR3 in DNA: TGCAGCCCCTGGGGGGGAGATACGCAGTATTTT.

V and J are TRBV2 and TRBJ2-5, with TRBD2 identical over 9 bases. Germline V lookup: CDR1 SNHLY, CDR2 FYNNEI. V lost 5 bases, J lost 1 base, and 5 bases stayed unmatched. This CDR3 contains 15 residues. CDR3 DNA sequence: TGTGCCAGCAGTTCTCTTAGCGGGGGCCAAGAGACCCAGTACTTC. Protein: CASSSLSGGQETQYF.

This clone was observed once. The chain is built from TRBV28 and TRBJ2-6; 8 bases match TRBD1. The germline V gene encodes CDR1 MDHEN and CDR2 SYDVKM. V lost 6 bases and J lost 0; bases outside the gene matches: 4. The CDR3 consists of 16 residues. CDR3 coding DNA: TGTGCCAGCAGCAGGGGACAGGTCTCTGGGGCCAACGTCCTGACTTTC. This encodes CASSRGQVSGANVLTF.

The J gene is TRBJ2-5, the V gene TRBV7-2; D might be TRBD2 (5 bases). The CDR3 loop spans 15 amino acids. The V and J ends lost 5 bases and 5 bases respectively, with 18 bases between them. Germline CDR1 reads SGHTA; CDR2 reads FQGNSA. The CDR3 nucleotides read TGTGCCAGCAGCCAAGAGGGCGTGACGACGGAGACCCAGTACTTC. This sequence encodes CASSQEGVTTETQYF. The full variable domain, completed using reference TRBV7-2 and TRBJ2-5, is GAGVSQSPSNKVTEKGKDVELRCDPISGHTALYWYRQSLGQGLEFLIYFQGNSAPDKSGLPSDRFSAERTGGSVSTLTIQRTQQEDSAVYLCASSQEGVTTETQYFGPGTRLLVL.

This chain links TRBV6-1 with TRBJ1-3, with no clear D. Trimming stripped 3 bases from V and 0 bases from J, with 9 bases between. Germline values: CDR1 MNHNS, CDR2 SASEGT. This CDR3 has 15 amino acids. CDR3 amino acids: CASSDGPSSGNTIYF. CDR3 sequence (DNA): TGTGCCAGCAGTGACGGCCCTAGCTCTGGAAACACCATATATTTT.

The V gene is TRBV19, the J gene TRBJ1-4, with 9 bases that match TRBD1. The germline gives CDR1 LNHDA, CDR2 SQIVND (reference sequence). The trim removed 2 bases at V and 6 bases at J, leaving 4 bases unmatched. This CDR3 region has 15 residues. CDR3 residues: CASSITGGRDEKLFF. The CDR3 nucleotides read TGTGCCAGTAGTATAACAGGGGGCAGGGATGAAAAACTGTTTTTT.

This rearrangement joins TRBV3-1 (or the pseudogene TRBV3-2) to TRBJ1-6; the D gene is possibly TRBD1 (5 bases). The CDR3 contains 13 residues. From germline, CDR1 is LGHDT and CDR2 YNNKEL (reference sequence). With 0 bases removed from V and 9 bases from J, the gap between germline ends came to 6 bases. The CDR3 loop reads CASSQDQGSPLHF. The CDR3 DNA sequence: TGTGCCAGCAGCCAAGACCAGGGTTCACCCCTCCACTTT.

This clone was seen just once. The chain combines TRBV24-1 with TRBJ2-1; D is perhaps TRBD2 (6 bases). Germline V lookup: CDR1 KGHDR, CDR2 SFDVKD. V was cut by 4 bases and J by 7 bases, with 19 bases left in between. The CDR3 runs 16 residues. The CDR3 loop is CATSEISRDSRNEQFF. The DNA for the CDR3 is TGTGCCACCAGTGAGATCTCCCGGGACTCGCGGAATGAGCAGTTCTTC.

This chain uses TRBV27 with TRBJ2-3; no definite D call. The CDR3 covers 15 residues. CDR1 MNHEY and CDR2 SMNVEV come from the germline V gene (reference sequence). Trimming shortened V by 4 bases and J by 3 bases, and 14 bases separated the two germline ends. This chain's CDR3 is CASSSASWRTDTQYF. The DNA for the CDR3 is TGTGCCAGCAGTTCCGCTAGTTGGCGAACAGATACGCAGTATTTT.

CDR3 sequence (DNA): TGTGCCAGCAGTTACTCAGGGGGGCAGTTCTTC. It yields the protein CASSYSGGQFF. The chain has TRBV6-5 and TRBJ2-1, with a possible D match to TRBD1 (6 bases). CDR1 MNHEY and CDR2 SVGAGI come from the germline V gene. Deletions cut 0 bases from V and 12 bases from J, with 6 bases between. This CDR3 has 11 amino acids.

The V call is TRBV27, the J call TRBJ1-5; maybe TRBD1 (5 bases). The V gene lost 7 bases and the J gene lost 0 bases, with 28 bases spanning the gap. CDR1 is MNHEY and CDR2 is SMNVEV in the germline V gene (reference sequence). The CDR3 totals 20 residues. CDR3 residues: CASTPVFGGVGIYSNQPQHF. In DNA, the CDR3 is TGTGCCAGCACTCCCGTATTCGGGGGAGTGGGCATCTATAGCAATCAGCCCCAGCATTTT.